These 3 T cell receptor beta chains originate from one sample sequenced in a study of long-term antiretroviral therapy in people with HIV. It was version v3.0 of the immunoSEQ assay that was run at survey level. Clones were sequenced by immunoSEQ multiplex PCR, and TCRdb holds only the in-frame ones, with some missing. The table lists roughly 42,000 clones, roughly nine tenths of them singletons. The source was unsorted PBMCs, collected 1.2 years after starting antiretroviral therapy. The receptor source for this set is a woman between 45 and 65 years old with HIV.

The chain recombines TRBV2 with TRBJ1-2; 9 nucleotides align to TRBD1. This CDR3 comprises 14 residues. V dropped 4 bases and J dropped 4; count of bases not matched to a gene: 4. The V gene's germline CDR1 is SNHLY and CDR2 FYNNEI. The CDR3 DNA follows: TGTGCCAGCAGTGTACGACAGGGGGGCTATGGCTACACCTTC. It specifies CASSVRQGGYGYTF.

In its sample, this clone was seen once. The chain employs TRBV5-1 and TRBJ2-1; a weak D match, TRBD1 (5 bases). The CDR3 runs 14 residues. Germline loops: CDR1 SGHRS, CDR2 YFSETQ. V lost 0 bases to trimming and J lost 7 bases, with 11 bases between them. The CDR3, as DNA: TGCGCCAGCAGCTTGGACCCAGGGTCTAATGAGCAGTTCTTC. Protein sequence: CASSLDPGSNEQFF. Drawing the rest from reference TRBV5-1 and TRBJ2-1, the complete variable domain is KAGVTQTPRYLIKTRGQQVTLSCSPISGHRSVSWYQQTPGQGLQFLFEYFSETQRNKGNFPGRFSGRQFSNSRSEMNVSTLELGDSALYLCASSLDPGSNEQFFGPGTRLTVL.

This chain uses TRBV5-1 with TRBJ2-1, with a weak D call TRBD1 (5 bases). V was shortened by 2 bases and J by 7 bases, with 16 bases between the two germline ends. CDR1 is SGHRS and CDR2 is YFSETQ in the germline V gene. CDR3 size: 15 residues. The CDR3 nucleotides are TGCGCCAGCAGCTTCACGACGCAGGGCGAGAATGAGCAGTTCTTC. This encodes CASSFTTQGENEQFF.